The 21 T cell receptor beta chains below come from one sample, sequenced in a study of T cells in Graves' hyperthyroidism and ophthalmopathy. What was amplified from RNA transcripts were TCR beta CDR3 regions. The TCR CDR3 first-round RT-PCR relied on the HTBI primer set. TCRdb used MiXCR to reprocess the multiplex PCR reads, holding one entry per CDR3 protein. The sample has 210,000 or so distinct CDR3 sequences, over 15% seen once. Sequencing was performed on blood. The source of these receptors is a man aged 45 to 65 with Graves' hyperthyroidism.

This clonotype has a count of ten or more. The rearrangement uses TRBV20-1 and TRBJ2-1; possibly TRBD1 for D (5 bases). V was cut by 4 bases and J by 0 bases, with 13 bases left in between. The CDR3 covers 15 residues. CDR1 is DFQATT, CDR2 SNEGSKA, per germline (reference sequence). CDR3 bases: TGCAGTGCTACTAACAGGAGAACCTCCTACAATGAGCAGTTCTTC. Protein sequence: CSATNRRTSYNEQFF.

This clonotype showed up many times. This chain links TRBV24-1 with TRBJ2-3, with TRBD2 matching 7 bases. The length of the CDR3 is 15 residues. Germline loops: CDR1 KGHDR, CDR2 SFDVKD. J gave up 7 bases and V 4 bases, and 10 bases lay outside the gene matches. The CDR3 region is CATSEGAGVGYTQYF. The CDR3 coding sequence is TGTGCCACCAGTGAAGGGGCGGGAGTAGGGTATACGCAGTATTTT.

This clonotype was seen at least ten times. The DNA of the CDR3 is TGTGCCAGCAGCTTTATCGGACCCACAGATACGCAGTATTTT. Its protein product is CASSFIGPTDTQYF. V gene TRBV7-9 combines with J gene TRBJ2-3; D remains unclear. CDR1 is SEHNR and CDR2 is FQNEAQ in the germline V gene (reference sequence). V was trimmed by 3 bases and J by 2 bases, leaving 9 bases between them. The CDR3 runs to 14 residues. Based on the CDR3 plus reference TRBV7-9 and TRBJ2-3, the full variable domain is DTGVSQNPRHKITKRGQNVTFRCDPISEHNRLYWYRQTLGQGPEFLTYFQNEAQLEKSRLLSDRFSAERPKGSFSTLEIQRTEQGDSAMYLCASSFIGPTDTQYFGPGTRLTVL.

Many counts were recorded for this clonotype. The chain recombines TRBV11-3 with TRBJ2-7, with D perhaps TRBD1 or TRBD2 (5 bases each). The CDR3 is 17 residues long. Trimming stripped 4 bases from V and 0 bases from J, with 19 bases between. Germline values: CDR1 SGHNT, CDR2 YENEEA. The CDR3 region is CASSSQWGRGSSYEQYF. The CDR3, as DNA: TGTGCCAGCAGCTCCCAATGGGGACGGGGAAGCTCCTACGAGCAGTACTTC.

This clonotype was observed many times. The CDR3 nucleotides read TGTGCCAGCAGGGTCCCGGGACTAGCGGGAGGGCTCAATGAGCAGTTCTTC. Translation: CASRVPGLAGGLNEQFF. The chain uses TRBV7-9 and TRBJ2-1; 16 bases align to TRBD2. Unmatched junction bases numbered 8, after V lost 6 bases and J lost 6 bases. Germline values: CDR1 SEHNR, CDR2 FQNEAQ (reference sequence). CDR3 length: 17 amino acids.

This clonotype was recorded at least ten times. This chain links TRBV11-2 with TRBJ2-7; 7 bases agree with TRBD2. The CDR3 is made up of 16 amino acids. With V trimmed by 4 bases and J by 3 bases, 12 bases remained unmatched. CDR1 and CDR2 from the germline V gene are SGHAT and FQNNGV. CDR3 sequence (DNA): TGTGCCAGCAGCTCCCGCGGGGGAGTGGACTACTACGAGCAGTACTTC. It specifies CASSSRGGVDYYEQYF.

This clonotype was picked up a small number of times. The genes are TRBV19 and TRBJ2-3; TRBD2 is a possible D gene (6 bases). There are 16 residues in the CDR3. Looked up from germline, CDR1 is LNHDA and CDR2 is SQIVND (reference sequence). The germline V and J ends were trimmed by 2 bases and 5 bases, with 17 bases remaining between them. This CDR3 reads CASSITLGSWEDTQYF. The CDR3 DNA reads TGTGCCAGTAGTATAACCCTCGGGAGTTGGGAAGATACGCAGTATTTT.

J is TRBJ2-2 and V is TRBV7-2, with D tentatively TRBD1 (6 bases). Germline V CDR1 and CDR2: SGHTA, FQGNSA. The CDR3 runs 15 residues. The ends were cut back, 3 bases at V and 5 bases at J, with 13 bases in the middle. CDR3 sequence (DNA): TGTGCCAGCAGCTTGGACAGATGGGCGACCGGGGAGCTGTTTTTT. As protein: CASSLDRWATGELFF.

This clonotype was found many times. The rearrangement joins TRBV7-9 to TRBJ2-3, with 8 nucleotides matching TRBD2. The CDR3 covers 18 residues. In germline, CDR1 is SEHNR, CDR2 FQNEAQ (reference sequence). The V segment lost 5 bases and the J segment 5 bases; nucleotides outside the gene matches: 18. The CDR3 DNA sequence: TGTGCCAGCAGCCGGCGGTGGGTAGCGGGAAGTTCGGGAGATACGCAGTATTTT. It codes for CASSRRWVAGSSGDTQYF.

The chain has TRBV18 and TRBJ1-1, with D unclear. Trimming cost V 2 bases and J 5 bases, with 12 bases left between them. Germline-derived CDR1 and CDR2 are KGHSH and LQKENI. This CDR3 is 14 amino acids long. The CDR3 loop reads CASSPARLGTEAFF. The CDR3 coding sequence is TGTGCCAGCTCACCAGCCAGGCTGGGGACTGAAGCTTTCTTT.

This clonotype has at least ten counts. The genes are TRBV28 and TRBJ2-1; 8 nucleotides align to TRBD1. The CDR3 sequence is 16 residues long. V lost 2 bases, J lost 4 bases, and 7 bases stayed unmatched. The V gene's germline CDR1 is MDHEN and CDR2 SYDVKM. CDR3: CASSLAGDRGYNEQFF. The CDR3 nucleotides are TGTGCCAGCAGTTTAGCCGGAGACAGGGGTTACAATGAGCAGTTCTTC. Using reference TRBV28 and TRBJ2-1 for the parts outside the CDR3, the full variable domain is DVKVTQSSRYLVKRTGEKVFLECVQDMDHENMFWYRQDPGLGLRLIYFSYDVKMKEKGDIPEGYSVSREKKERFSLILESASTNQTSMYLCASSLAGDRGYNEQFFGPGTRLTVL.

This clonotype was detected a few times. In DNA form, the CDR3 reads TGTGCCTGGAGTGATTCATCAGGGGGTTCGGACCATGGCTACACCTTC. Its translation is CAWSDSSGGSDHGYTF. The rearrangement uses TRBV30 and TRBJ1-2, with 7 bases fitting TRBD1. Germline V gene data show CDR1 as GTSNPN and CDR2 as SVGIG (reference sequence). V lost 1 base to trimming and J lost 6 bases; unmatched junction nucleotides: 14. This CDR3 has 16 amino acids.

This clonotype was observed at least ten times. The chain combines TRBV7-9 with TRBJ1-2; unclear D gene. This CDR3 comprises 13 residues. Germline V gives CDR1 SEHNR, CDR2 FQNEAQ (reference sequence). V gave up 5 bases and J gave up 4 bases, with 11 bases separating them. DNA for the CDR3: TGTGCCAGCAGCCTCCGGGGAGGCTATGGCTACACCTTC. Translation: CASSLRGGYGYTF.

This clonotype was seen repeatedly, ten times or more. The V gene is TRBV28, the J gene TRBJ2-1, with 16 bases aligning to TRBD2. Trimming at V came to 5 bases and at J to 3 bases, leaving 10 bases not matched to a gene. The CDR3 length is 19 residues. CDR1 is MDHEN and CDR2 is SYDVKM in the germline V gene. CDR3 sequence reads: CASSGQGLAGGGFYNEQFF. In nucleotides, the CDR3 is TGTGCCAGCAGTGGACAGGGACTAGCGGGAGGGGGATTCTACAATGAGCAGTTCTTC.

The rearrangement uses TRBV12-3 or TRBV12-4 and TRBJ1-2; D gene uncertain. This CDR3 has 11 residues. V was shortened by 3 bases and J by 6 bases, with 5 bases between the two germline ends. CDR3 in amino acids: CASSLADGYTF. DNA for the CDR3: TGTGCCAGCAGTTTGGCGGATGGCTACACCTTC.

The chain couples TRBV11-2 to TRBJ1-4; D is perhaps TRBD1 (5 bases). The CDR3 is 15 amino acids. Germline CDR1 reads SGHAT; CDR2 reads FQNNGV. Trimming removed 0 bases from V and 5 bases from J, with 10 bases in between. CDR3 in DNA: TGTGCCAGCAGCTTAGACGGGGCAGGGAATGAAAAACTGTTTTTT. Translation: CASSLDGAGNEKLFF.

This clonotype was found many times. The CDR3 coding sequence is TGTGCCAGCAGCCCGGGGGAGTACGAGCAGTACTTC. It encodes CASSPGEYEQYF. This chain joins TRBV12-3 or TRBV12-4 and TRBJ2-7; the D gene is possibly TRBD2 (6 bases). The V end lost 6 bases, the J end lost 4 bases, and 10 bases lay between the germline ends. CDR3 length equals 12 residues.

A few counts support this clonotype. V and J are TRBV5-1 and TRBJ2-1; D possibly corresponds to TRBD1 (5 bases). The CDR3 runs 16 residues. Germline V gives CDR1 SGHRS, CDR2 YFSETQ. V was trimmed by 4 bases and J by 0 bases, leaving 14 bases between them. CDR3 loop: CASSRGGADSYNEQFF. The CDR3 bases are TGCGCCAGCAGCCGAGGTGGGGCAGACTCCTACAATGAGCAGTTCTTC. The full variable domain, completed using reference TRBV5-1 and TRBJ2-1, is KAGVTQTPRYLIKTRGQQVTLSCSPISGHRSVSWYQQTPGQGLQFLFEYFSETQRNKGNFPGRFSGRQFSNSRSEMNVSTLELGDSALYLCASSRGGADSYNEQFFGPGTRLTVL.

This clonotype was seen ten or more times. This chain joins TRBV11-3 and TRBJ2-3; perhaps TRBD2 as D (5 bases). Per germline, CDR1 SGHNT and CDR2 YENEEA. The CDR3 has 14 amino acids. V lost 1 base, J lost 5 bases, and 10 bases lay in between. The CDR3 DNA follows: TGTGCCAGCAGCTTAGTGACGGCGGGAGATACGCAGTATTTT. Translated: CASSLVTAGDTQYF.

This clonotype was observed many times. CDR3 region: CSAAGTSGRGHTGELFF. Written as DNA, the CDR3 is TGCAGTGCGGCCGGGACTAGCGGGAGGGGGCACACCGGGGAGCTGTTTTTT. The chain couples TRBV20-1 to TRBJ2-2; 16 bases fit TRBD2. The ends lost 6 bases at V and 3 bases at J; junction bases unmatched: 7. The length of the CDR3 is 17 residues. Germline V CDR1 and CDR2: DFQATT, SNEGSKA (reference sequence).

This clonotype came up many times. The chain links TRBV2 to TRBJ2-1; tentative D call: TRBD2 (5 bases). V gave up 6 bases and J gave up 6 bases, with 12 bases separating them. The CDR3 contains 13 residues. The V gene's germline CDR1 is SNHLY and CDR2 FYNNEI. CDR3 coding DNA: TGTGCCAGCAGGGACTCGAGAAGCAATGAGCAGTTCTTC. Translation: CASRDSRSNEQFF.